This note documents a single TCR beta chain sequence. Its antigen is still unknown. Clones were sequenced by immunoSEQ multiplex PCR, and TCRdb holds only the in-frame ones, with some missing. The data hold 95,000 to 150,000 clones, with 90% observed a single time. The data belong to a study of T cell responses to AZD1222 COVID-19 vaccine. The study, taken as a whole, reports: Spike-specific TCRs gained breadth and depth after people received two AZD1222 doses. Nearly half of spike-specific TCRs reportedly go after variant regions that carry no mutations. Repertoire sampling was restricted to post-peak T cell response timepoints. At 160-218 and 743-854, vaccine-associated CD4 TCRs were dominant, and they spanned spike.

Trimming stripped 3 bases from V and 6 bases from J, with 11 bases between. There are 13 residues in the CDR3. CDR1 is SGHRS and CDR2 is YFSETQ in the germline V gene. The sequencing here drew on peripheral blood, taken 28 days after the second dose of the MenACWY control vaccine. The rearrangement joins TRBV5-1 to TRBJ2-3; D ambiguous. The TCR was taken from an adult who received the MenACWY meningococcal vaccine as a control. The DNA of the CDR3 is TGCGCCAGCAGCTCCCAGTGGACGGATACGCAGTATTTT. Residues: CASSSQWTDTQYF. The variable domain in full, completed from reference TRBV5-1 and TRBJ2-3, reads KAGVTQTPRYLIKTRGQQVTLSCSPISGHRSVSWYQQTPGQGLQFLFEYFSETQRNKGNFPGRFSGRQFSNSRSEMNVSTLELGDSALYLCASSSQWTDTQYFGPGTRLTVL.